Listed below are T cell receptor beta chains from one sample, sequenced in a study of CD8+CD57+ T cells in acquired aplastic anemia. TCRdb ran MiXCR on the reads and lists one entry per CDR3 protein. This table has some 150,000 distinct CDR3 sequences, roughly half appearing once. The sequenced sample was sorted CD4+, CD8+, or CD8+CD57+ T cells (not recorded which) from PBMCs. The receptors stem from a human donor with aplastic anemia. Both conserved end residues are part of each CDR3. The D gene is left open where the match is weak. Clone size is shown for a subset of rows, as once, few, many or a class of expanded clone.

v_call	d_call	clone_size	j_call	cdr3_length	cdr3_nt	cdr3_aa
TRBV2	-	-	TRBJ1-2	14	TGTGCCAGCAGTAAAAGCGACTCTAACTATGGCTACACCTTC	CASSKSDSNYGYTF
TRBV5-4	-	many	TRBJ2-7	15	TGTGCCAGCAGCTTGTCAGGCGAAGGTACCTACGAGCAGTACTTC	CASSLSGEGTYEQYF
TRBV19	-	-	TRBJ2-2	14	TGTGCCAGTAGTTCGATCATAAACACCGGGGAGCTGTTTTTT	CASSSIINTGELFF
TRBV20-1	TRBD2	many	TRBJ2-1	16	TGCAGTGCTAAACAGGGACTAGCGGGGGGTTACAATGAGCAGTTCTTC	CSAKQGLAGGYNEQFF
TRBV11-2	-	-	TRBJ2-3	16	TGTGCCAGCAGCCTAAAAGAGAAGTTTAGCACAGATACGCAGTATTTT	CASSLKEKFSTDTQYF
TRBV4-1	-	-	TRBJ2-7	15	TGCGCCAGCAGCCAAGAGAGGGGAAGGGGGTACGAGCAGTACTTC	CASSQERGRGYEQYF
TRBV5-1	TRBD2	-	TRBJ2-2	16	TGCGCCAGCAGCTTGGTAGCGGGAGGGCCTAGCGGGGAGCTGTTTTTT	CASSLVAGGPSGELFF
TRBV10-3	-	-	TRBJ1-2	10	TGTGCCGGGAGGGGTCACGGAAACACCTTC	CAGRGHGNTF
TRBV5-5	-	many	TRBJ1-2	16	TGTGCCAGCAGCTTGGGTCGGGTACGGGTTCCGTATGGCTACACCTTC	CASSLGRVRVPYGYTF
TRBV9	TRBD1	-	TRBJ2-7	14	TGTGCCAGCAGCCGGGACAGGGCAGGGTACGAGCAGTACTTC	CASSRDRAGYEQYF
TRBV7-2	-	-	TRBJ1-1	13	TGTGCCAGCAGCTTAGCAAGGAGTTTAGAAGCTTTCTTT	CASSLARSLEAFF
TRBV29-1	-	many	TRBJ1-2	11	TGCAGCGTTGACCGGGGAGAAGGCTACACCTTC	CSVDRGEGYTF
TRBV11-1	TRBD2	-	TRBJ2-1	15	TGTGCCAGCAGCCCGCGGGGGACGGAGTACAATGAGCAGTTCTTC	CASSPRGTEYNEQFF
TRBV6-4	TRBD2	-	TRBJ2-3	14	TGTGCCAGCAGTGAGGGACTAGCCACAGATACGCAGTATTTT	CASSEGLATDTQYF
TRBV25-1	TRBD1	-	TRBJ1-1	14	TGTGCCAGCAGTGAAAGGGGGGACAGGAGTGCAGCTTTCTTT	CASSERGDRSAAFF
TRBV3-1	-	few	TRBJ1-1	14	TGTGCCAGCAGCCCCCGGGACAAAAGGGAGAAAGCTTTCTTT	CASSPRDKREKAFF
TRBV10-1	-	many	TRBJ2-1	17	TGCGCCAGCAGTGAGTTTGGGGGATTCCCCTCCTACAATGAGCAGTTCTTC	CASSEFGGFPSYNEQFF
TRBV12-3/TRBV12-4	TRBD1	many	TRBJ2-7	14	TGTGCCAGCAGCTGGGACAGGGGGCTATACGAGCAGTACTTC	CASSWDRGLYEQYF
TRBV19	-	-	TRBJ2-7	14	TGTGCCAGTAGTATGGCGCAGGGCACCTACGAGCAGTACTTC	CASSMAQGTYEQYF
TRBV20-1	TRBD1	many	TRBJ2-7	12	TGCAGTGCTACCGACAGGGTCTACGAGCAGTACTTC	CSATDRVYEQYF
TRBV7-8	TRBD2	-	TRBJ2-2	14	TGTGCCACCGCTAGCGGGAAATCACCCAGGGAGCTGTTTTTT	CATASGKSPRELFF
TRBV11-2	-	-	TRBJ1-6	15	TGTGCCAGCAGCTTATCGGCCGGGCTCGGGTCACCCCTCCACTTT	CASSLSAGLGSPLHF
TRBV24-1	-	-	TRBJ2-1	14	TGTGCCACCAGTGACCCCGCTAGTAACAATGAGCAGTTCTTC	CATSDPASNNEQFF
TRBV4-2	-	many	TRBJ2-7	15	TGTGCCAGCAGCCAAGGCGGGGTCTCGGGATACGAGCAGTACTTC	CASSQGGVSGYEQYF
TRBV11-2	TRBD1	many	TRBJ2-5	15	TGTGCCAGCAGCTTAGCGTGGGGACAGGAAGAGACCCAGTACTTC	CASSLAWGQEETQYF
TRBV12-3/TRBV12-4	-	-	TRBJ2-7	14	TGTGCCAGCAGTTTCCGGGACGCTGACTACGAGCAGTACTTC	CASSFRDADYEQYF
TRBV2	-	-	TRBJ2-2	13	TGTGCCAGCAGTGAAGGGAGCTCCGGGGAGCTGTTTTTT	CASSEGSSGELFF
TRBV19	TRBD1	-	TRBJ2-1	12	TGTGCCAGTAGTACAATGGGACAGGTTCATTTCTTC	CASSTMGQVHFF
TRBV2	-	-	TRBJ2-5	15	TGTGCCAGCAGTGGCGAGAGGGGAGTCCAAGAGACCCAGTACTTC	CASSGERGVQETQYF
TRBV14	-	-	TRBJ2-7	14	TGTGCCAGCAGCCAAGGAGGGGTACTCTACGAGCAGTACTTC	CASSQGGVLYEQYF
TRBV5-6	-	many	TRBJ2-7	12	TGTGCCAGCAGCTCGACCCGCTACGAGCAGTACTTC	CASSSTRYEQYF
TRBV20-1	TRBD1	-	TRBJ2-7	15	TGCAGTGCTAGAGGGGGACAGGCGCGATCCTACGAGCAGTACTTC	CSARGGQARSYEQYF
TRBV7-9	TRBD2	many	TRBJ2-5	15	TGTGCCAGCAGCTTAACTAGCGGGGGCCAAGAGACCCAGTACTTC	CASSLTSGGQETQYF
TRBV10-3	-	-	TRBJ2-7	17	TGTGCCATCAGTGAGTCACTGGCCGGGGCCAATTCCTACGAGCAGTACTTC	CAISESLAGANSYEQYF
TRBV2	-	-	TRBJ2-2	15	TGTGCCAGCATGACAGACGCAGCGAACACCGGGGAGCTGTTTTTT	CASMTDAANTGELFF
TRBV25-1	TRBD1	many	TRBJ2-5	17	TGTGCCAGCAGTGACCAAACACTGACAGGGGATGGACAGACCCAGTACTTC	CASSDQTLTGDGQTQYF
TRBV13	-	many	TRBJ1-1	14	TGTGCCAGCAGCTTACTCACAGGTGACACTGAAGCTTTCTTT	CASSLLTGDTEAFF
TRBV20-1	-	many	TRBJ2-3	15	TGCAGTGCTAGAGGGCCTCAGTCCTTCACAGATACGCAGTATTTT	CSARGPQSFTDTQYF
TRBV27	-	many	TRBJ1-5	15	TGTGCCAGCAGTTTATCGGGCCTTGGTGGTCAGCCCCAGCATTTT	CASSLSGLGGQPQHF
TRBV7-9	-	many	TRBJ1-2	14	TGTGCCAGCAGCTTAGCGGAGGGGGGCAGTGGCTACACCTTC	CASSLAEGGSGYTF
TRBV19	TRBD1	-	TRBJ2-1	15	TGTGCCAGTAAAACAGGGATTAGGGACAGGTCCGAGCAGTTCTTC	CASKTGIRDRSEQFF
TRBV5-4	TRBD1	-	TRBJ1-4	16	TGTGCCAGCAGCTCGGGACAGATCAGTCCTAATGAAAAACTGTTTTTT	CASSSGQISPNEKLFF
TRBV13	-	-	TRBJ2-5	14	TGTGCCAGCAGTCGCGACTGGGGCGGGGAGACCCAGTACTTC	CASSRDWGGETQYF
TRBV4-1	-	-	TRBJ2-2	16	TGCGCCAGCAGCCAAGAGCGGGCCGAATTCACCGGGGAGCTGTTTTTT	CASSQERAEFTGELFF
TRBV7-2	-	few	TRBJ2-7	15	TGTGCCAGCGCTCCTCCCCCACCGAACGCCTACGAGCAGTACTTC	CASAPPPPNAYEQYF
TRBV10-3	TRBD1	once	TRBJ1-4	15	TGTGCCATCAGTCCCTCCGGGACAGGGAATGAAAAACTGTTTTTT	CAISPSGTGNEKLFF
TRBV9	-	-	TRBJ1-1	15	TGTGCCAGCAGCGTATCAGGACAGCCTAACACTGAAGCTTTCTTT	CASSVSGQPNTEAFF
TRBV19	-	few	TRBJ1-2	13	TGTGCCAGTAGTATCCAGGGGACCTATGGCTACACCTTC	CASSIQGTYGYTF